This T cell receptor (beta chain) was identified in a study of T cells in Graves' hyperthyroidism and ophthalmopathy. Looked up from germline, CDR1 is SGHDN and CDR2 is FVKESK. There are 17 residues in the CDR3. As for this clonotype: A much larger clonotype is one base distant, so this may be a read error.

TCR beta CDR3 region amplification was performed from RNA transcripts. When the TCR CDR3 underwent first-round RT-PCR, the HTBI primer set was used. TCRdb recomputed calls from the multiplex PCR reads with MiXCR, one row per CDR3 protein. The table records some 98,000 distinct CDR3 sequences, around 40% of them present only once. The rearrangement uses TRBV14 and TRBJ2-7; TRBD2 agrees at 8 bases. This receptor was obtained from a woman in her 30s with Graves' hyperthyroidism. Sequenced material: peripheral blood or thyroid tissue (not recorded which). CDR3 loop: CASSPWTSQEVSYEQHF. As DNA, the CDR3 is TGTGCCAGCAGCCCTTGGACTAGCCAAGAAGTATCCTACGAGCAGCACTTC.